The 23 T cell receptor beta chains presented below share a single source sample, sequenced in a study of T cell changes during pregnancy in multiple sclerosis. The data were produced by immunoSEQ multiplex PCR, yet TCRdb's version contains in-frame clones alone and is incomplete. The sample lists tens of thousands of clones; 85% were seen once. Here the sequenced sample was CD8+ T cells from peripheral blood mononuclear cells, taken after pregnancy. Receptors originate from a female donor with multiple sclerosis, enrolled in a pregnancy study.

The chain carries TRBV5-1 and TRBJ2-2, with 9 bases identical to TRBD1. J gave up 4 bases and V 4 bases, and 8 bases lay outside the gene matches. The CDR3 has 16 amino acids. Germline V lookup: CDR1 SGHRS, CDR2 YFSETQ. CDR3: CASSAYTGGGTGELFF. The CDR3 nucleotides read TGCGCCAGCAGCGCGTACACAGGGGGCGGCACCGGGGAGCTGTTTTTT.

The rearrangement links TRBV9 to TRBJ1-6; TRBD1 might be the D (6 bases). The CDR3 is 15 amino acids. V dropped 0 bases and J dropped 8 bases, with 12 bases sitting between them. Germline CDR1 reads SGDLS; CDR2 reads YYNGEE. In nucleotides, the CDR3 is TGTGCCAGCAGCGTAGGAGGGGGGGCGTATTCACCCCTCCACTTT. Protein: CASSVGGGAYSPLHF.

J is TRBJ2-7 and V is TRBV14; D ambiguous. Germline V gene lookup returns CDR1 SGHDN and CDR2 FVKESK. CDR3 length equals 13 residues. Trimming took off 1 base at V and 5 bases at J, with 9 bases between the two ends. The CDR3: CASSQGMRDEQYF. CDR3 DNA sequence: TGTGCCAGCAGCCAAGGAATGCGTGACGAGCAGTACTTC.

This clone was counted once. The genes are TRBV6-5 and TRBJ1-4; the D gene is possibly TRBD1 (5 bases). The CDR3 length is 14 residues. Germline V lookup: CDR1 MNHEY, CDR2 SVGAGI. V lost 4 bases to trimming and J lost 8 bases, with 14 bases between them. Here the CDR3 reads CASSSRQTREKLFF. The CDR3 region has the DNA TGTGCCAGCAGTTCTCGACAGACTCGCGAAAAACTGTTTTTT.

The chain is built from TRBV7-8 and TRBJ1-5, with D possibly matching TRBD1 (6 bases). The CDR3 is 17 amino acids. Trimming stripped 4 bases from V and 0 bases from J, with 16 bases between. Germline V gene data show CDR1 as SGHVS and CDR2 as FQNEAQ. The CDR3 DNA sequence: TGTGCCAGCAGCTCTCACGGGACATCTAATAGCAATCAGCCCCAGCATTTT. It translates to CASSSHGTSNSNQPQHF.

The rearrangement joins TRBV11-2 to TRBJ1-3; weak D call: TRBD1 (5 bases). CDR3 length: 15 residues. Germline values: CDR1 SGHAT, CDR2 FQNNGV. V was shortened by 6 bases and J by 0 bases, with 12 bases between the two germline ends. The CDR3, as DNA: TGTGCCAGCAGACGACAGAGCCGCTCTGGAAACACCATATATTTT. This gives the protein CASRRQSRSGNTIYF.

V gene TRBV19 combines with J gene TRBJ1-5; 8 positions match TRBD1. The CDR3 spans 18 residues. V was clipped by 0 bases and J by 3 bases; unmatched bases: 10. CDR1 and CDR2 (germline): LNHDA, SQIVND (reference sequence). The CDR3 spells CASSIDPRDRGYNQPQHF. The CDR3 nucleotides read TGTGCCAGTAGTATAGACCCCCGAGACAGGGGATACAATCAGCCCCAGCATTTT.

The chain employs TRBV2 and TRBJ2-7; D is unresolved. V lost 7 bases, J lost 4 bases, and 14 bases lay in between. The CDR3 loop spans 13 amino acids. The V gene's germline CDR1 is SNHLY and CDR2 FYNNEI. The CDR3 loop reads CASTLGLNYEQYF. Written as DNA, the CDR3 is TGTGCCAGCACCCTGGGCCTTAATTACGAGCAGTACTTC.

Here the CDR3 reads CASSWWLGQSNEQFF. The DNA of the CDR3 is TGTGCCAGCAGCTGGTGGCTTGGGCAGTCGAATGAGCAGTTCTTC. The V call is TRBV5-5, the J call TRBJ2-1, with D uncertain. The V gene's germline CDR1 is SGHKS and CDR2 YYEKEE (reference sequence). There are 15 residues in the CDR3. With 3 bases removed from V and 7 bases from J, the gap between germline ends came to 17 bases.

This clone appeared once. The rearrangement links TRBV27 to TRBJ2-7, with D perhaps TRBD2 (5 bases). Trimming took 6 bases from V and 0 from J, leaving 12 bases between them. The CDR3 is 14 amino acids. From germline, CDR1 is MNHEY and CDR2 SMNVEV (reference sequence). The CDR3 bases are TGTGCCAGCAGGGAGGATTGGGGCTCCTACGAGCAGTACTTC. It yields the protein CASREDWGSYEQYF.

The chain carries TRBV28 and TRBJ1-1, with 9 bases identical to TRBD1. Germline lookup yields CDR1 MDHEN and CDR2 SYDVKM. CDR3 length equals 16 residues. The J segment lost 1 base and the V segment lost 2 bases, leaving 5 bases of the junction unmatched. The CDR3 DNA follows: TGTGCCAGCAGTTTAGTTTTGGGACAGGGGAACACTGAAGCTTTCTTT. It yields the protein CASSLVLGQGNTEAFF. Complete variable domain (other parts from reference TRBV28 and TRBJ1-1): DVKVTQSSRYLVKRTGEKVFLECVQDMDHENMFWYRQDPGLGLRLIYFSYDVKMKEKGDIPEGYSVSREKKERFSLILESASTNQTSMYLCASSLVLGQGNTEAFFGQGTRLTVV.

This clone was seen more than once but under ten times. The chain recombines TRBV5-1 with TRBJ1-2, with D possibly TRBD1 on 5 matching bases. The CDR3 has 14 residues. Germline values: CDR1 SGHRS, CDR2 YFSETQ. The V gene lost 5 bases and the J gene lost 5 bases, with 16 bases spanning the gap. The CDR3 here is CASSDWDFGYGYTF. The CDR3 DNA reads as TGCGCCAGCAGTGATTGGGACTTTGGGTATGGCTACACCTTC.

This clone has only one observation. The CDR3 loop reads CASSSNYNEQFF. CDR3 coding DNA: TGCGCCAGCAGCTCAAACTACAATGAGCAGTTCTTC. The chain recombines TRBV5-1 with TRBJ2-1; no firm D call. The CDR3 loop spans 12 amino acids. V lost 3 bases and J 3 bases, leaving 4 bases between the germline ends. Germline V lookup: CDR1 SGHRS, CDR2 YFSETQ.

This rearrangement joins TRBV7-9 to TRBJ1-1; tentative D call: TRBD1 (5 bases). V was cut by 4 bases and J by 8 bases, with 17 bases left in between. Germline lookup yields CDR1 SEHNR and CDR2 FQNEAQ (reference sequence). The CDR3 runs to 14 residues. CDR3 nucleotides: TGTGCCAGCAGCTCCACAGGTTCCCCCCCCGAAGCTTTCTTT. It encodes CASSSTGSPPEAFF.

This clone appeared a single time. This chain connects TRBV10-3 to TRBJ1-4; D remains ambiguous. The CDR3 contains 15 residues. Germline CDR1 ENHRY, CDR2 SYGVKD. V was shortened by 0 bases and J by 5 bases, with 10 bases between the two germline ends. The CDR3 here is CAISESGGQNEKLFF. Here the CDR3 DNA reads TGTGCCATCAGTGAGTCAGGTGGGCAGAATGAAAAACTGTTTTTT.

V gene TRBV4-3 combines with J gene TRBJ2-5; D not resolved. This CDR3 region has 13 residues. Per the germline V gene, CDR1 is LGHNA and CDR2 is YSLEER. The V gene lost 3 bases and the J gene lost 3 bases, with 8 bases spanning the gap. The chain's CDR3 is CASSHDKEETQYF. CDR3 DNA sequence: TGCGCCAGCAGCCACGACAAAGAAGAGACCCAGTACTTC.

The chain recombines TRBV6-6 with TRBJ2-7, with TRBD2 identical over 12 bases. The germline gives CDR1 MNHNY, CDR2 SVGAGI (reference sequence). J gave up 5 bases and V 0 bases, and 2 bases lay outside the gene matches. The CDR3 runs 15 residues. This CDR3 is CASSYSGLAGHEQYF. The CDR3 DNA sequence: TGTGCCAGCAGTTACTCGGGACTAGCGGGCCACGAGCAGTACTTC.

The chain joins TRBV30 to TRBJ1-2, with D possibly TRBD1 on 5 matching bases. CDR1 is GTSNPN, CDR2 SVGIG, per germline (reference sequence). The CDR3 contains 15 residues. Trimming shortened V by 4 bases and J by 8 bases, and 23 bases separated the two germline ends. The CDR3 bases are TGTGCCTGGACCCTAGGAAGGGCAGGGTGGGGAGGCTACACCTTC. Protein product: CAWTLGRAGWGGYTF.

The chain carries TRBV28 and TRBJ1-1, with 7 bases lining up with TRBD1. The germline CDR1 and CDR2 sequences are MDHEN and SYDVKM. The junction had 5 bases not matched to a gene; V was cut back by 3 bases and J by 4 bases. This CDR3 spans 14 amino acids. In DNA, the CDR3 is TGTGCCAGCAGTTTGGCACAGGGGTTCACTGAAGCTTTCTTT. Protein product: CASSLAQGFTEAFF.

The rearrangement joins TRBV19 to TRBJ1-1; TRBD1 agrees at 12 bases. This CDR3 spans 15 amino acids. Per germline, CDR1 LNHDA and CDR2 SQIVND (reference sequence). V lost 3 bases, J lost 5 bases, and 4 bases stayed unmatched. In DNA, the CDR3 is TGTGCCAGTAGTATCCGGGACAGGGGGCGAACTGAAGCTTTCTTT. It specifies CASSIRDRGRTEAFF.

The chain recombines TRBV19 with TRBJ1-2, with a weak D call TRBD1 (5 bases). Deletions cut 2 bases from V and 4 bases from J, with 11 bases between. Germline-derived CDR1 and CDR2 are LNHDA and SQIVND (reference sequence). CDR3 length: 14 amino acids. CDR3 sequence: CASSIYAGGYGYTF. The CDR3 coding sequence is TGTGCCAGTAGTATATACGCCGGGGGCTATGGCTACACCTTC. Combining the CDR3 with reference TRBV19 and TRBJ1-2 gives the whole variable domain DGGITQSPKYLFRKEGQNVTLSCEQNLNHDAMYWYRQDPGQGLRLIYYSQIVNDFQKGDIAEGYSVSREKKESFPLTVTSAQKNPTAFYLCASSIYAGGYGYTFGSGTRLTVV.

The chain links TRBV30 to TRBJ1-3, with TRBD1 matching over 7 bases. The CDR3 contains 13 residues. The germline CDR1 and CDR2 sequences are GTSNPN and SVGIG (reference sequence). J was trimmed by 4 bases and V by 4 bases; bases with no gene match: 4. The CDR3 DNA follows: TGTGCCTGGACGGAGGGGGCGGGAAACACCATATATTTT. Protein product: CAWTEGAGNTIYF.

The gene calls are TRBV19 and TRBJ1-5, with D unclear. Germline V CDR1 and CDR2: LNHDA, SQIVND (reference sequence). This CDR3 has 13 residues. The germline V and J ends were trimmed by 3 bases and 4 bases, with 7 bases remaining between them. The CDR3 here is CASSMKSNQPQHF. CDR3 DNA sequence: TGTGCCAGTAGTATGAAGAGTAATCAGCCCCAGCATTTT.